One and the same sample provided the 27 T cell receptor beta chains below, sequenced in a study. Cells sorted as Tregs were CD4+, CD25+ and CD127-/low. TCRdb fed the 5' RACE reads into MiXCR, producing one record per CDR3 protein. Of fewer than 50,000 distinct CDR3 sequences in the sample, roughly 20% are singletons; the top ten hold around 4.1%. Sequenced sample: Tregs sorted from a lymph node. Receptors originate from a female donor with breast cancer.

In this sample, this clonotype turned up many times. The rearrangement links TRBV9 to TRBJ1-2; D remains ambiguous. The CDR3 consists of 16 residues. Germline V lookup: CDR1 SGDLS, CDR2 YYNGEE. V was clipped by 2 bases and J by 4 bases, with 18 bases between them. CDR3 loop: CASSVTVAALGYGYTF. Here the CDR3 DNA reads TGTGCCAGCAGCGTTACTGTAGCCGCCCTTGGCTATGGCTACACCTTC.

Only a few counts were recorded for this clonotype. The chain joins TRBV3-1 to TRBJ2-3; D uncertain. Looked up from germline, CDR1 is LGHDT and CDR2 is YNNKEL (reference sequence). The CDR3 runs to 12 residues. Trimming stripped 1 base from V and 4 bases from J, with 3 bases between. For the CDR3, the DNA is TGTGCCAGCAGCCAAGTTCCAGATACGCAGTATTTT. Its translation is CASSQVPDTQYF.

Details on this clonotype: At one of its ends the junction is not consistent with the germline gene, which may arise from a read error. The chain uses TRBV6-1 and TRBJ2-7, with D perhaps matching TRBD2 (5 bases). Germline V lookup: CDR1 MNHNS, CDR2 SASEGT. CDR3 length equals 15 residues. CDR3 sequence: CAGSEGGSLSYEQYF. CDR3 DNA: TGTGCCGGCAGTGAAGGAGGCTCCCTGTCCTACGAGCAGTACTTC.

Details on this clonotype: This could be a read error, since a much larger clone is one nucleotide away. The rearrangement joins TRBV29-1 to TRBJ1-2; TRBD1 aligns across 9 bases. CDR1 and CDR2 from the germline V gene are SQVTM and ANQGSEA. This CDR3 comprises 14 residues. The CDR3: CGVEDRWTGAFYTF. CDR3 coding DNA: TGCGGCGTTGAAGATCGATGGACAGGGGCATTCTACACCTTC.

With respect to this clonotype: At one end, the junction sequence differs from germline, possibly due to a read error. V is TRBV4-2 and J is TRBJ1-1; D is possibly TRBD1 (6 bases). The germline CDR1 and CDR2 sequences are LGHNA and YNFKEQ. The CDR3 totals 15 residues. CDR3: CAGSTAGALDTEAFF. In nucleotides, the CDR3 is TGTGCCGGCAGTACAGCGGGGGCCCTTGACACTGAAGCTTTCTTT.

This clonotype was detected many times. The CDR3 DNA follows: TGCGCCAGCAGCTCGGGACTTCAAGAGACCCAGTACTTC. This codes for CASSSGLQETQYF. V is TRBV5-1 and J is TRBJ2-5; D is perhaps TRBD2 (6 bases). Per the germline V gene, CDR1 is SGHRS and CDR2 is YFSETQ. V was pared by 3 bases and J by 2 bases, with 8 bases between. This CDR3 has 13 residues.

There are many counts of this clonotype. The chain links TRBV12-3 or TRBV12-4 to TRBJ1-2; weak D call: TRBD1 (5 bases). Trimming removed 3 bases at V and 7 bases at J, with 9 bases between. This CDR3 comprises 12 residues. The CDR3, as DNA: TGTGCCAGCAGTTTCGGAACAGGTGGCTACACCTTC. It codes for CASSFGTGGYTF.

V and J are TRBV5-1 and TRBJ1-2; no clear D. V was cut by 0 bases and J by 2 bases, with 11 bases left in between. The CDR3 spans 15 residues. Germline CDR1 reads SGHRS; CDR2 reads YFSETQ. The CDR3 sequence is CASSLGLALNYGYTF. CDR3 bases: TGCGCCAGCAGCTTGGGGCTGGCCCTAAACTATGGCTACACCTTC.

This clonotype was found many times. This chain joins TRBV24-1 and TRBJ1-5; 10 bases agree with TRBD1. V shed 4 bases and J 6 bases; nucleotides not matched to a gene: 8. Germline lookup yields CDR1 KGHDR and CDR2 SFDVKD. The CDR3 extends over 16 amino acids. The CDR3 nucleotides are TGTGCCACCAGTGAGGCCGGGACAGGGGTTTTTCAGCCCCAGCATTTT. It specifies CATSEAGTGVFQPQHF.

This clonotype showed up just a few times. Here the CDR3 omits its conserved ending phenylalanine or tryptophan, so a read error is the likely source. The rearrangement joins TRBV13 to TRBJ2-2; D is unclear. This CDR3 comprises 13 residues. Looked up from germline, CDR1 is PRHDT and CDR2 is FYEKMQ (reference sequence). Deletions cut 5 bases from V and 3 bases from J, with 7 bases between. The DNA of the CDR3 is TGTGCCAGCAGCCCAAAATACACCGGGGAGCTGTTTCTT. Its translation is CASSPKYTGELFL.

About this clonotype itself: This may be a read error: a much more frequent sequence differs by one nucleotide. The CDR3 carries no conserved terminal phenylalanine or tryptophan, so it likely arises from a read error. This chain links TRBV5-1 with TRBJ1-1; the D is unclear. V gave up 0 bases and J gave up 1 base, with 10 bases separating them. CDR1 is SGHRS, CDR2 YFSETQ, per germline. The CDR3 spans 15 residues. CDR3 protein: CASSLVFYRNTEAFL. As DNA, the CDR3 is TGCGCCAGCAGCTTGGTATTTTACAGGAACACTGAAGCTTTCCTT.

V usage is TRBV6-5 and J usage is TRBJ1-1; D call uncertain. The CDR3 loop spans 12 amino acids. V was cut by 8 bases and J by 9 bases, with 16 bases left in between. Germline CDR1 is MNHEY and CDR2 is SVGAGI. The CDR3 nucleotides are TGTGCCAGCGGATTGGAAGGGTCCCAAGCTTTCTTT. It is translated as CASGLEGSQAFF.

This clonotype came up a few times. CDR3 sequence reads: CASSLRTGTPEAFF. DNA of the CDR3: TGTGCCAGCAGCTTACGGACGGGGACCCCAGAAGCTTTCTTT. The chain employs TRBV7-2 and TRBJ1-1, with a tentative D call TRBD1 (5 bases). The V and J ends lost 2 bases and 8 bases respectively, with 15 bases between them. Germline V gene sequence: CDR1 SGHTA, CDR2 FQGNSA. This CDR3 contains 14 residues. The full variable domain, with the rest looked up from reference TRBV7-2 and TRBJ1-1, is GAGVSQSPSNKVTEKGKDVELRCDPISGHTALYWYRQSLGQGLEFLIYFQGNSAPDKSGLPSDRFSAERTGGSVSTLTIQRTQQEDSAVYLCASSLRTGTPEAFFGQGTRLTVV.

The genes are TRBV20-1 and TRBJ2-5; D might be TRBD1 or TRBD2, each matching 5 bases. V was cut by 1 base and J by 4 bases, with 10 bases left in between. This CDR3 has 13 amino acids. From germline, CDR1 is DFQATT and CDR2 SNEGSKA (reference sequence). The DNA for the CDR3 is TGCAGTGCTAGAGTGGTGAGGGGAGAGACCCAGTACTTC. As protein: CSARVVRGETQYF.

This clonotype was recorded a few times. The chain recombines TRBV7-9 with TRBJ1-2; D not resolved. V dropped 5 bases and J dropped 8 bases, with 15 bases sitting between them. The CDR3 covers 13 residues. Germline V gene data show CDR1 as SEHNR and CDR2 as FQNEAQ (reference sequence). DNA for the CDR3: TGTGCCAGCAGCCCCCTTGGAATAGGGGGCTACACCTTC. Translated, it gives CASSPLGIGGYTF.

The chain joins TRBV27 to TRBJ1-1, with D unresolved. This CDR3 is 16 amino acids long. Looked up from germline, CDR1 is MNHEY and CDR2 is SMNVEV (reference sequence). Trimming shortened V by 1 base and J by 2 bases, and 14 bases separated the two germline ends. CDR3 region: CASSLYTGGSNTEAFF. The CDR3 nucleotides are TGTGCCAGCAGTTTATATACCGGAGGCAGCAACACTGAAGCTTTCTTT.

This clonotype was detected a few times. The V gene is TRBV6-1, the J gene TRBJ2-3; the D is unclear. This CDR3 is 14 amino acids long. Trimming left V 7 bases short and J 0 bases short, with 11 bases between. CDR1 and CDR2 (germline): MNHNS, SASEGT. The DNA of the CDR3 is TGTGCCAGCAACGCGCCCACTAGCACAGATACGCAGTATTTT. Encoded protein: CASNAPTSTDTQYF.

This clonotype was detected only a few times. The chain links TRBV7-6 to TRBJ2-5, with 7 positions matching TRBD1. The CDR3 covers 13 residues. The germline V gene has CDR1 SGHVS and CDR2 FNYEAQ. After removal of 6 bases from V and 5 bases from J, the junction contained 6 bases not matched to a gene. CDR3 sequence: CASSTTRGETQYF. CDR3 sequence (DNA): TGTGCCAGCAGTACCACCAGGGGGGAGACCCAGTACTTC.

There are many counts of this clonotype. The CDR3 DNA reads TGTGCCAGCAGGTCCGGGACCCTCACATACAAAGCTAACTATGGCTACACCTTC. It specifies CASRSGTLTYKANYGYTF. V gene TRBV7-2 combines with J gene TRBJ1-2; a weak D match, TRBD1 (5 bases). The CDR3 is 18 amino acids. Trimming pared 6 bases from V and 0 bases from J, leaving 23 bases between. CDR1 is SGHTA and CDR2 is FQGNSA in the germline V gene.

CDR3 nucleotide sequence: TGTGCCAGCAGCAGCGTAACGCCGGTACCCGGGGAGCTGTTTTTT. It is translated as CASSSVTPVPGELFF. The chain combines TRBV12-3 or TRBV12-4 with TRBJ2-2, with no clear D. The V and J ends lost 6 bases and 6 bases respectively, with 17 bases between them. The CDR3 contains 15 residues.

Turning to this clonotype: A read error may be the cause here, since a much bigger clone is one base away. The chain is built from TRBV13 and TRBJ2-1; 14 positions match TRBD2. CDR1 is PRHDT, CDR2 FYEKMQ, per germline (reference sequence). The CDR3 loop spans 16 amino acids. The CDR3: CASGLLGTSGSDEQFF. In DNA form, the CDR3 reads TGTGCCAGCGGCTTACTAGGGACTAGCGGGAGCGATGAGCAGTTCTTC.

The gene calls are TRBV28 and TRBJ2-7; D gene unclear. The CDR3 length is 15 residues. Per germline, CDR1 MDHEN and CDR2 SYDVKM. V was cut by 2 bases and J by 2 bases, with 13 bases left in between. The CDR3 sequence is CASSLTVPQTYEQYF. The CDR3 DNA reads TGTGCCAGCAGTTTAACAGTGCCCCAAACCTACGAGCAGTACTTC. The full variable domain, rest sourced from reference TRBV28 and TRBJ2-7, is DVKVTQSSRYLVKRTGEKVFLECVQDMDHENMFWYRQDPGLGLRLIYFSYDVKMKEKGDIPEGYSVSREKKERFSLILESASTNQTSMYLCASSLTVPQTYEQYFGPGTRLTVT.

The V call is TRBV4-1, the J call TRBJ2-1; TRBD1 agrees at 9 bases. This CDR3 spans 15 amino acids. With 4 bases clipped from V and 6 bases from J, the junction kept 7 bases outside the gene matches. Germline-derived CDR1 and CDR2 are MGHRA and YSYEKL. CDR3 nucleotide sequence: TGCGCCAGCAGCCGACAACAGGGGGCAAGCAATGAGCAGTTCTTC. Protein sequence: CASSRQQGASNEQFF.

This clonotype was seen a handful of times. It is likely a read error, because the conserved phenylalanine at the end of the CDR3 is missing. The rearrangement uses TRBV15 and TRBJ2-2, with TRBD1 matching over 8 bases. V shed 1 base and J 5 bases; nucleotides not matched to a gene: 3. The CDR3 contains 15 residues. Germline V lookup: CDR1 LNHNV, CDR2 YYDKDF (reference sequence). CDR3 protein: CATSRVRGHTGELFS. The CDR3 region has the DNA TGTGCCACCAGCAGAGTCAGGGGGCATACCGGGGAGCTGTTTTCT.

As regards this clonotype: The conserved final phenylalanine or tryptophan is absent from the CDR3, which likely points to a read error. The chain combines TRBV2 with TRBJ2-7, with D uncertain. Looked up from germline, CDR1 is SNHLY and CDR2 is FYNNEI. The CDR3 runs 12 residues. V lost 7 bases to trimming and J lost 2 bases, with 9 bases between them. CDR3 in DNA: TGTGCCAGCAACGGTCCGACCTACGAGCAGTACTCC. Its translation is CASNGPTYEQYS.

In regard to this clonotype: A read error may account for a junction end that differs from germline. The chain uses TRBV5-1 and TRBJ2-1; D is uncertain. The CDR3 is 16 amino acids. Germline CDR1 reads SGHRS; CDR2 reads YFSETQ. The CDR3 coding sequence is TGCGCCAGCGGCTTGGTGGCGGAGAGCTCCTACAATGAGCAGTTCTTC. Protein sequence: CASGLVAESSYNEQFF.

In its sample, this clonotype was seen a few times. The chain is built from TRBV2 and TRBJ2-2; 8 positions match TRBD1. V lost 5 bases to trimming and J lost 1 base; unmatched junction nucleotides: 3. This CDR3 contains 15 residues. CDR1 is SNHLY and CDR2 is FYNNEI in the germline V gene. The CDR3 sequence: CASSRQGWNTGELFF. The CDR3 DNA follows: TGTGCCAGCAGTAGACAGGGGTGGAACACCGGGGAGCTGTTTTTT.